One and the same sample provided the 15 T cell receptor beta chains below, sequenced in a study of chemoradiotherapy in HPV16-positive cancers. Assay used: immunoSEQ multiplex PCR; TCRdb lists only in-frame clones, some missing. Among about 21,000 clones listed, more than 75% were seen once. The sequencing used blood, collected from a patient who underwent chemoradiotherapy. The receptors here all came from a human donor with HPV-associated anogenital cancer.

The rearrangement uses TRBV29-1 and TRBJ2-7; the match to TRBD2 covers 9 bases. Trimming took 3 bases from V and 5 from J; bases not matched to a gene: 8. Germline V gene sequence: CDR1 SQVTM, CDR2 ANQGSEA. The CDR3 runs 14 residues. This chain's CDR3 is CSVDGGRARDEQYF. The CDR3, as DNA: TGCAGCGTTGACGGCGGGAGGGCCCGAGACGAGCAGTACTTC.

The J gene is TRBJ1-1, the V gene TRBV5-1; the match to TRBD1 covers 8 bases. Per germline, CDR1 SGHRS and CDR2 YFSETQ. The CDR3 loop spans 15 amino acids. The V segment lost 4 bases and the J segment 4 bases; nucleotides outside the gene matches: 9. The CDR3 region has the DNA TGCGCCAGCAGCCTGAGGACAGGGAGGTTCACTGAAGCTTTCTTT. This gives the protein CASSLRTGRFTEAFF.

This chain's CDR3 is CASSLFTGSHISNQPQHF. DNA of the CDR3: TGTGCCAGCAGTTTATTTACAGGGTCCCACATTAGCAATCAGCCCCAGCATTTT. V usage is TRBV27 and J usage is TRBJ1-5, with D possibly matching TRBD1 (6 bases). Trimming removed 1 base at V and 0 bases at J, with 16 bases between. The CDR3 runs 18 residues. Germline loops: CDR1 MNHEY, CDR2 SMNVEV (reference sequence).

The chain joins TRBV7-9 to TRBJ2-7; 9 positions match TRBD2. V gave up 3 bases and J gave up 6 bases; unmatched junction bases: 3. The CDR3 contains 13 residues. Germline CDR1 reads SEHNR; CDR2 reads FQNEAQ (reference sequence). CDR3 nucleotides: TGTGCCAGCAGCTTGGGAGCGGGAGGCGAGCAGTACTTC. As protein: CASSLGAGGEQYF.

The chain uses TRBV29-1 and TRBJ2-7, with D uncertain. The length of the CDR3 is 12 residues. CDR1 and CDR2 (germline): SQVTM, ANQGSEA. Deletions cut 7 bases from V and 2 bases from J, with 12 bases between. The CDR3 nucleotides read TGCAGCGCCTCGGCGTCTCCCTACGAGCAGTACTTC. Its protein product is CSASASPYEQYF.

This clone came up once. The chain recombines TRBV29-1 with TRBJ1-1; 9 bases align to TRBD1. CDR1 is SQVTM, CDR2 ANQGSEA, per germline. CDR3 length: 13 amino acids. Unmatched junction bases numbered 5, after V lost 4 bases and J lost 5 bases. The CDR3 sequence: CSVVYRGRTEAFF. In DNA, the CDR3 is TGCAGCGTTGTCTACAGGGGGCGGACTGAAGCTTTCTTT. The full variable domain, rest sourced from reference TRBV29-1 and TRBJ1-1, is SAVISQKPSRDICQRGTSLTIQCQVDSQVTMMFWYRQQPGQSLTLIATANQGSEATYESGFVIDKFPISRPNLTFSTLTVSNMSPEDSSIYLCSVVYRGRTEAFFGQGTRLTVV.

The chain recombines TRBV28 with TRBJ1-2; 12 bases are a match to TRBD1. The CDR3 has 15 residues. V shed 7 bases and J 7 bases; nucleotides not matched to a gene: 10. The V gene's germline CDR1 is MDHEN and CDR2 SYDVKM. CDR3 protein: CASITGGTGGSGYTF. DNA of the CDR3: TGTGCCAGCATCACAGGGGGGACAGGGGGCTCTGGCTACACCTTC.

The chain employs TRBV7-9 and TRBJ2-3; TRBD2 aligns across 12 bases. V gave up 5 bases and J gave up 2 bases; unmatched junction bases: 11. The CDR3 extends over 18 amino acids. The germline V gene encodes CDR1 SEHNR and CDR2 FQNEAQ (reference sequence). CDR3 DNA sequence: TGTGCCAGCAGCCGGGGACTAGCGGGTCGTGCGTCCACAGATACGCAGTATTTT. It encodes CASSRGLAGRASTDTQYF.

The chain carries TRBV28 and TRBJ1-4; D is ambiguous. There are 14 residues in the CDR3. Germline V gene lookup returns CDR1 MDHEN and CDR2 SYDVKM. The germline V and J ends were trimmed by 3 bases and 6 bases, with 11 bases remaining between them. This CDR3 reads CASSFSLIHEKLFF. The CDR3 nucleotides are TGTGCCAGCAGTTTCTCCCTGATTCATGAAAAACTGTTTTTT.

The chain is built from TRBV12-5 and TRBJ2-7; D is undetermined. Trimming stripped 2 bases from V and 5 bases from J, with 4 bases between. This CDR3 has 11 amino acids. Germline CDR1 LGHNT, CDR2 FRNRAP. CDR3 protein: CASGLRDEQYF. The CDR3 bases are TGTGCTAGTGGTTTGAGGGACGAGCAGTACTTC.

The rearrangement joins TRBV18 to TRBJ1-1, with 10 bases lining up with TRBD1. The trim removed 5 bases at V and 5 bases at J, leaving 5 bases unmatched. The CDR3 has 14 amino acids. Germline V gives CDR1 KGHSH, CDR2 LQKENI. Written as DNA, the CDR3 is TGTGCCAGCTCAGCTGGACAGGGGGTAACTGAAGCTTTCTTT. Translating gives CASSAGQGVTEAFF.

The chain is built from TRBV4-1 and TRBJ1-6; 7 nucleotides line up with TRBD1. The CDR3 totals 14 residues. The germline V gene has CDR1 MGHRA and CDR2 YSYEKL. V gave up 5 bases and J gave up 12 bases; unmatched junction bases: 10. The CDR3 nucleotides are TGCGCCAGCAGCTACTCAGGGGGAGATTTACCCCTCCACTTT. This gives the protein CASSYSGGDLPLHF.

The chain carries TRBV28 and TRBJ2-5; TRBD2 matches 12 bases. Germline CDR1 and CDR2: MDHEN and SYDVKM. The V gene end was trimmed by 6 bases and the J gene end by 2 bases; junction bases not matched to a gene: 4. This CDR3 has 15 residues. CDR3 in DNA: TGTGCCAGCAGGGGAGGGACTAGCGGGCAAGAGACCCAGTACTTC. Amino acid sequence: CASRGGTSGQETQYF.

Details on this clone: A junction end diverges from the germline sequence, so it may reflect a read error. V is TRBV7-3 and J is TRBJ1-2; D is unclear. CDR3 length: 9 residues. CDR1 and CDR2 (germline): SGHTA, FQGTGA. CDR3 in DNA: TGTGCCAGCAGCCCTCCGACCCTCTTC. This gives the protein CASSPPTLF.

The CDR3 bases are TGTGCCAGCAGTTACAGAGGACAGGGGGGATGGTATGGCTACACCTTC. The encoded protein is CASSYRGQGGWYGYTF. The gene calls are TRBV6-5 and TRBJ1-2; 10 bases fit TRBD1. Trimming at V came to 2 bases and at J to 5 bases, leaving 8 bases not matched to a gene. The CDR3 totals 16 residues. Germline V gene sequence: CDR1 MNHEY, CDR2 SVGAGI.